This T cell receptor (beta chain) was captured in a study of T cells in tumors after PD-1 blockade. As for the study in general: Treatment was either pembrolizumab 200 mg every 3 weeks or cemiplimab 350 mg every 2 weeks. A subset received ongoing vismodegib 150 mg daily alongside anti-PD-1 therapy.

Only in-frame clones appear in the TCRdb table, and some are missing; sequencing was by immunoSEQ multiplex PCR. The sample holds about 10,000 clones; 65% to 80% are singletons and the top ten take under 15%. Overall study results and limits: Blood contained about 43% of the tumor's TCR clonotypes.

V dropped 0 bases and J dropped 3 bases, with 6 bases sitting between them. The germline CDR1 and CDR2 sequences are GTSNPN and SVGIG (reference sequence). This CDR3 has 13 amino acids. As to this clone: Its antigen is unidentified.

This sequence joins TRBV30 and TRBJ2-1, with D unresolved. The source of this sequence is a human donor with basal cell carcinoma. Source: tumor tissue, taken after anti-PD-1 treatment. The chain's CDR3 is CAWSVTHYNEQFF. CDR3 in DNA: TGTGCCTGGAGTGTAACCCACTACAATGAGCAGTTCTTC.